The present TCR beta chain was sequenced within a study of T cell responses to AZD1222 COVID-19 vaccine. About this clone: Its antigen is unknown.

V lost 5 bases and J 4 bases, leaving 9 bases between the germline ends. This CDR3 is built from 13 residues. CDR1 MNHNY and CDR2 SVGAGI come from the germline V gene (reference sequence). General study results and limits: In a largely white British group with more females than males, clonal diversity was possibly underestimated.

Generated by immunoSEQ multiplex PCR, the TCRdb table keeps only in-frame clones and is missing some. The sample has roughly 150,000 clones; roughly 90% are singletons. This TCR was sampled from an adult who received the AZD1222 COVID-19 vaccine. Here the sequenced sample was peripheral blood, taken 28 days after the second AZD1222 dose. V usage is TRBV6-6 and J usage is TRBJ1-5, with a possible D match to TRBD1 (5 bases). In DNA form, the CDR3 reads TGTGCCAGCAGTCCTAGACAGAATCAGCCCCAGCATTTT. Amino acid sequence: CASSPRQNQPQHF.